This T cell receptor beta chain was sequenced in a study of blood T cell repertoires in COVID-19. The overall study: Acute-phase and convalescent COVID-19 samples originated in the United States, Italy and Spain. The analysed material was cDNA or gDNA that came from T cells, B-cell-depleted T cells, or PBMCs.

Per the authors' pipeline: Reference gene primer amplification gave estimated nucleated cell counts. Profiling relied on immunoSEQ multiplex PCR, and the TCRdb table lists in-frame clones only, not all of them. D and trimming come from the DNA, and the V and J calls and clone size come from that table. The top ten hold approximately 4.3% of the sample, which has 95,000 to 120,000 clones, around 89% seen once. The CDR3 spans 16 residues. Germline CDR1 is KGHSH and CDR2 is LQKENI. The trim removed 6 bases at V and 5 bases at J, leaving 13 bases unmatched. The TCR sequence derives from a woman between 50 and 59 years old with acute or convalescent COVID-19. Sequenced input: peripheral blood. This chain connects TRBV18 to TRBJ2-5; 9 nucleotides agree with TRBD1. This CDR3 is CASSFTGTGKGETQYF. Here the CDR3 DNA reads TGTGCCAGCTCCTTCACCGGGACAGGGAAAGGGGAGACCCAGTACTTC.